This T cell receptor (beta chain) was recorded in a study of T cells in narcolepsy. V lost 0 bases and J 3 bases, leaving 6 bases between the germline ends. Looked up from germline, CDR1 is SGDLS and CDR2 is YYNGEE. The CDR3 spans 14 residues. Generated by immunoSEQ multiplex PCR, the TCRdb table keeps only in-frame clones and is missing some. The data hold tens of thousands of clones, with approximately 80% observed a single time. This chain links TRBV9 with TRBJ2-2, with D maybe TRBD2 (5 bases). The TCR comes from a human donor with narcolepsy. The sequenced sample consisted of CD45RA- memory CD4+ T cells from PBMCs. CDR3 sequence (DNA): TGTGCCAGCAGCGTAGGAGGGCACACCGGGGAGCTGTTTTTT. This encodes CASSVGGHTGELFF.